Described below is a single T cell receptor beta chain sequence and its context. The target antigen is unknown. Multiplex touch-down PCR with TRB-A/B primers amplified rearranged V-D-J TRB sequences. TCRdb itself ran the multiplex PCR reads through MiXCR, one entry per CDR3 protein. The sample contains under 8,500 distinct CDR3 sequences, 25% to 35% of which appear only once. V was trimmed by 5 bases and J by 1 base, leaving 14 bases between them. CDR1 and CDR2 (germline): LNHDA, SQIVND (reference sequence). There are 15 residues in the CDR3. The data were obtained in a study of T cell repertoires in aging, cancer and after chemotherapy. As for the study in general: Some 8.1 million TCR reads were in the whole dataset. Study results and caveats: In healthy donors, age-related TCR diversity loss mainly reflected lost richness. Untreated cancer patients had significantly lower blood TCR diversity than age-matched healthy donors.

Amplification of TCR beta used genomic DNA extracted from peripheral blood. This receptor was identified in a human donor in good health. The rearrangement links TRBV19 to TRBJ1-1, with D tentatively TRBD1 (6 bases). Specimen: blood. For the CDR3, the DNA is TGTGCCAGTAGTTGGGGGGCGACCGAGAACACTGAAGCTTTCTTT. This gives the protein CASSWGATENTEAFF. The entire variable domain, with the rest obtained from reference TRBV19 and TRBJ1-1, is as follows: DGGITQSPKYLFRKEGQNVTLSCEQNLNHDAMYWYRQDPGQGLRLIYYSQIVNDFQKGDIAEGYSVSREKKESFPLTVTSAQKNPTAFYLCASSWGATENTEAFFGQGTRLTVV.